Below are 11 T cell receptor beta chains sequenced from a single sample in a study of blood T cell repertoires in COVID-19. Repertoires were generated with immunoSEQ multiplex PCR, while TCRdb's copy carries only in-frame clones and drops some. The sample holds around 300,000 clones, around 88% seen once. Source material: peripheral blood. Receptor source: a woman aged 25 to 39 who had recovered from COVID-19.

CDR3 sequence: CASSVVRSDYEQYF. CDR3 bases: TGTGCCAGCAGTGTCGTGAGAAGCGACTACGAGCAGTACTTC. The chain links TRBV2 to TRBJ2-7; D is unclear. The germline CDR1 and CDR2 sequences are SNHLY and FYNNEI. Trimming took 4 bases from V and 3 from J, leaving 13 bases between them. The CDR3 covers 14 residues.

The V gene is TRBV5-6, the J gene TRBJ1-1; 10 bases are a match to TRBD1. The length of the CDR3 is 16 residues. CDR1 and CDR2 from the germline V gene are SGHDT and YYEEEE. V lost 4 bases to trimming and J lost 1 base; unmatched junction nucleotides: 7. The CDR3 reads CASSVRDRGSNTEAFF. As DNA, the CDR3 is TGTGCCAGCAGCGTCCGGGACAGGGGATCGAACACTGAAGCTTTCTTT.

CDR3 in amino acids: CASSLAQQGSIVETQYF. The CDR3, as DNA: TGTGCCAGCAGCTTAGCCCAACAGGGCTCCATCGTGGAAACCCAGTACTTC. This sequence joins TRBV7-6 and TRBJ2-5; D possibly corresponds to TRBD1 (6 bases). There are 17 residues in the CDR3. Trimming pared 0 bases from V and 8 bases from J, leaving 22 bases between. From germline, CDR1 is SGHVS and CDR2 FNYEAQ.

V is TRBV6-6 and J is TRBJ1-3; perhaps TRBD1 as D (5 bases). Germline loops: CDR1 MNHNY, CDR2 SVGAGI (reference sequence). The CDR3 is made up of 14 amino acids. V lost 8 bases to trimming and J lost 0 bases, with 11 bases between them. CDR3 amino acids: CASWGSSSGNTIYF. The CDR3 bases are TGTGCCAGCTGGGGCAGTTCCTCTGGAAACACCATATATTTT.

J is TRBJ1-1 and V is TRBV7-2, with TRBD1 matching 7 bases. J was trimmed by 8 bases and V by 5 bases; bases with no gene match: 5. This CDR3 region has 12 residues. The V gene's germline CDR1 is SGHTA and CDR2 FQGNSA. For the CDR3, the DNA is TGTGCCAGCAGCCTCGACAGGGAGGAAGCTTTCTTT. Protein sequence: CASSLDREEAFF.

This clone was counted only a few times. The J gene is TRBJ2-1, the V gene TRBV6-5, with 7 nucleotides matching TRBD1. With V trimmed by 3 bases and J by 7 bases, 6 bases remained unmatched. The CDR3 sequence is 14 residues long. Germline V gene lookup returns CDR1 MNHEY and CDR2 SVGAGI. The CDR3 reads CASSYYRGGNEQFF. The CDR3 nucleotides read TGTGCCAGCAGTTATTACAGGGGCGGTAATGAGCAGTTCTTC.

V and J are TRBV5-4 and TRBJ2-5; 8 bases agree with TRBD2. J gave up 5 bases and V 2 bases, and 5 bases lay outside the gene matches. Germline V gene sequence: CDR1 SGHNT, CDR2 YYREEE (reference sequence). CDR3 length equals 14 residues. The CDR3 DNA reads TGTGCCAGCAGCTTAGCGGGAGTCCTCGAGACCCAGTACTTC. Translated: CASSLAGVLETQYF. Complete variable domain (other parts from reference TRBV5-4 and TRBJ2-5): ETGVTQSPTHLIKTRGQQVTLRCSSQSGHNTVSWYQQALGQGPQFIFQYYREEENGRGNFPPRFSGLQFPNYSSELNVNALELDDSALYLCASSLAGVLETQYFGPGTRLLVL.

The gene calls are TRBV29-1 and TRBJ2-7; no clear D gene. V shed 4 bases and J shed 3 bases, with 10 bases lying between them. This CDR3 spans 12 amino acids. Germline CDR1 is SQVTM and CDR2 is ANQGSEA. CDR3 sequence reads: CSVGRSDYEQYF. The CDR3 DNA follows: TGCAGCGTTGGGCGCAGCGACTACGAGCAGTACTTC.

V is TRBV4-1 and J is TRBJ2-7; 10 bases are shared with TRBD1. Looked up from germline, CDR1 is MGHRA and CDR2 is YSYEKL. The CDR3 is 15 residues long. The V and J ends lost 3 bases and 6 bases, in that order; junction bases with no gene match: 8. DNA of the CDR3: TGCGCCAGCAGCCAGTTTGGGACAGGGGATTCCGAGCAGTACTTC. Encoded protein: CASSQFGTGDSEQYF.

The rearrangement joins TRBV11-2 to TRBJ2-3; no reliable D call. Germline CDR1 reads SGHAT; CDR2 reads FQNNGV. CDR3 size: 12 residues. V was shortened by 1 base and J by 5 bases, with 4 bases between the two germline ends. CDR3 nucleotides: TGTGCCAGCAGCTTAGCACTAGATACGCAGTATTTT. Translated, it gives CASSLALDTQYF.

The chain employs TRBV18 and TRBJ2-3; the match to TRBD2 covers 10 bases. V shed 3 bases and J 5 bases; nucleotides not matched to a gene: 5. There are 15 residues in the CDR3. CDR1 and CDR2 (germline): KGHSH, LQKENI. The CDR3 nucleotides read TGTGCCAGCTCACCGCTAGCGGGAGTTAAAGATACGCAGTATTTT. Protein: CASSPLAGVKDTQYF.